Following are 3 T cell receptor beta chains from one sample sequenced in a study of blood T cell repertoires in COVID-19. Some clones are missing from TCRdb's copy, which holds only in-frame ones; the method was immunoSEQ multiplex PCR. The sample holds fewer than 250,000 clones; just under 85% are singletons and the top ten take 4%. Sequencing was carried out using peripheral blood. The receptor set was obtained from a man aged 45-65 years with acute or convalescent COVID-19.

The V gene is TRBV11-3, the J gene TRBJ2-5; 7 bases are shared with TRBD2. Trimming at V came to 1 base and at J to 1 base, leaving 9 bases not matched to a gene. The CDR3 consists of 17 residues. Germline lookup yields CDR1 SGHNT and CDR2 YENEEA. CDR3 sequence reads: CASSLAWAAGTQETQYF. The CDR3 DNA reads as TGTGCCAGCAGCTTAGCTTGGGCAGCGGGGACCCAAGAGACCCAGTACTTC.

The gene calls are TRBV3-1 (or the pseudogene TRBV3-2) and TRBJ1-6; 7 bases are a match to TRBD1. CDR3 length equals 14 residues. Looked up from germline, CDR1 is LGHDT and CDR2 is YNNKEL (reference sequence). V was pared by 3 bases and J by 13 bases, with 9 bases of the junction left unmatched. The CDR3 DNA reads as TGTGCCAGCAGCCAGGGGACAGACGGTTCGCCCCTCCACTTT. It translates to CASSQGTDGSPLHF.

The gene calls are TRBV11-3 and TRBJ2-7, with 9 positions matching TRBD1. V lost 6 bases to trimming and J lost 4 bases; unmatched junction nucleotides: 7. In germline, CDR1 is SGHNT, CDR2 YENEEA. The CDR3 has 14 amino acids. CDR3 sequence (DNA): TGTGCCAGCAGTTTCGGGACAGGGATGTACGAGCAGTACTTC. Encoded protein: CASSFGTGMYEQYF. Full variable domain (remainder filled in from reference TRBV11-3 and TRBJ2-7): EAGVVQSPRYKIIEKKQPVAFWCNPISGHNTLYWYLQNLGQGPELLIRYENEEAVDDSQLPKDRFSAERLKGVDSTLKIQPAELGDSAVYLCASSFGTGMYEQYFGPGTRLTVT.